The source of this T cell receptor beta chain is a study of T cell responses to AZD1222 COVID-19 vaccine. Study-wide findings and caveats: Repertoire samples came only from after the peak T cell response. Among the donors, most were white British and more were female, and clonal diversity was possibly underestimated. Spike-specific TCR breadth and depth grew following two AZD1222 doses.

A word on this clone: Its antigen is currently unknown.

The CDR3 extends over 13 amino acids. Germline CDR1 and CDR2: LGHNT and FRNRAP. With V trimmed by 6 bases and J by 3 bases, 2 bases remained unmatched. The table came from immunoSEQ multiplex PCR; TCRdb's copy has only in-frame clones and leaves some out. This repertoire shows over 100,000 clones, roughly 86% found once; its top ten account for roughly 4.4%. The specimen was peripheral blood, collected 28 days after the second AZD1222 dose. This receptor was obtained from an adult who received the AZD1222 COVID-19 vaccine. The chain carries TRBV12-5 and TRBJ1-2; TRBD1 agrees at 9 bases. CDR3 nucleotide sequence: TGTGCTAGTGGCCGGGACAGGGACTATGGCTACACCTTC. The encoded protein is CASGRDRDYGYTF.